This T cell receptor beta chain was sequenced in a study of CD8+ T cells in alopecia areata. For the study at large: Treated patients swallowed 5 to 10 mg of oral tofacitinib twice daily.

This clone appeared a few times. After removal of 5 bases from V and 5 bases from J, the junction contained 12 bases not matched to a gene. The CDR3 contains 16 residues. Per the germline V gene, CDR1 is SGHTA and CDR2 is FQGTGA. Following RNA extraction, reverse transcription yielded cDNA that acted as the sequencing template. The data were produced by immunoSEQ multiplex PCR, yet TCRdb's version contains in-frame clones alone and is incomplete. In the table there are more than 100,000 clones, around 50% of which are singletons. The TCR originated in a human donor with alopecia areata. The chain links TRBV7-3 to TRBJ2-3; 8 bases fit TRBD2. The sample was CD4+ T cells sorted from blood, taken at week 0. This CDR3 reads CASSLVGGGPEDTQYF. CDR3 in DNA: TGTGCCAGCAGCCTCGTCGGCGGGGGGCCGGAAGATACGCAGTATTTT.